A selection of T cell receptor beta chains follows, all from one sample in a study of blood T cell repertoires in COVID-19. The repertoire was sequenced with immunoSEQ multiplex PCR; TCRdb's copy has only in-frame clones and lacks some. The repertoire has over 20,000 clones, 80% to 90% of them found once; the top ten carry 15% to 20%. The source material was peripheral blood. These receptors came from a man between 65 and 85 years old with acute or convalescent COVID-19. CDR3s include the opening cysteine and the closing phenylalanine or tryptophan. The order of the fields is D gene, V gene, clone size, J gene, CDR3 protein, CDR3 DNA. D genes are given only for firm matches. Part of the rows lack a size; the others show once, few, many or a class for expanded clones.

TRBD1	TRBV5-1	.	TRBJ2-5	CASSYGQGNQETQYF	TGCGCCAGCAGCTATGGACAGGGCAATCAAGAGACCCAGTACTTC
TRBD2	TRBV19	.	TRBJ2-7	CASSSGLADEQYF	TGTGCCAGTAGTTCGGGACTAGCCGACGAGCAGTACTTC
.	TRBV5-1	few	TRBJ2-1	CASSGGRDTYLSNEQFF	TGCGCCAGCAGCGGTGGAAGGGACACCTACTTGTCAAATGAGCAGTTCTTC
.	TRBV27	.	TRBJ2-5	CASSLRGEETQYF	TGTGCCAGCAGTTTAAGGGGTGAGGAGACCCAGTACTTC
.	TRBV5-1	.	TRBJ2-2	CASSLEGGTGELFF	TGCGCCAGCAGCTTGGAGGGAGGTACCGGGGAGCTGTTTTTT
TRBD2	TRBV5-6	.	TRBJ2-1	CASSFGLAEQFF	TGTGCCAGCAGCTTTGGACTAGCCGAGCAGTTCTTC
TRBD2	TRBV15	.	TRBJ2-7	CATSSGSSSSEQYF	TGTGCCACCAGTAGCGGGAGTAGCTCCTCCGAGCAGTACTTC
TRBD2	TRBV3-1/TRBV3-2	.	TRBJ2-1	CASSQGRTSGREAFDNEQFF	TGTGCCAGCAGCCAGGGCAGGACTAGCGGGAGGGAAGCGTTCGACAATGAGCAGTTCTTC
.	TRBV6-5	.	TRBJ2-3	CASKVSGSTDTQYF	TGTGCCAGCAAGGTCTCAGGGAGCACAGATACGCAGTATTTT
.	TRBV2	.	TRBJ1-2	CASSVRQGTRNYGYTF	TGTGCCAGCAGTGTGAGGCAGGGTACGAGGAATTATGGCTACACCTTC
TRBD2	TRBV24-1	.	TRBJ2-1	CATSPTTGSGTSGRVGHNEQFF	TGTGCCACCAGTCCGACAACAGGTTCTGGGACTAGCGGGAGGGTAGGGCACAATGAGCAGTTCTTC
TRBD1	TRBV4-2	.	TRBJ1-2	CASSRTGVDYGYTF	TGTGCCAGCAGCCGAACAGGGGTCGACTATGGCTACACCTTC
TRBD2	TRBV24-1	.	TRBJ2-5	CATETSADQETQYF	TGTGCCACGGAGACTAGCGCGGACCAAGAGACCCAGTACTTC
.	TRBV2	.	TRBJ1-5	CASRPSTINQPQHF	TGTGCCAGCAGACCCAGTACCATCAATCAGCCCCAGCATTTT
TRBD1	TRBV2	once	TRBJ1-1	CASSGHRDSNTEAFF	TGTGCCAGCAGTGGACACCGGGACAGCAACACTGAAGCTTTCTTT
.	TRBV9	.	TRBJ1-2	CASSVDDRYGYTF	TGTGCCAGCAGCGTAGACGACAGGTATGGCTACACCTTC
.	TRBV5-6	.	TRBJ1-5	CASSLRPGMSNQPQHF	TGTGCCAGCAGCTTGCGTCCGGGGATGAGCAATCAGCCCCAGCATTTT
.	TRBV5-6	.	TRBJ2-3	CASSSQGGDTQYF	TGTGCCAGCAGCTCACAGGGGGGGGATACGCAGTATTTT
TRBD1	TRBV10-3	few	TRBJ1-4	CAISETGGGTNEKLFF	TGTGCCATCAGTGAGACAGGGGGCGGTACTAATGAAAAACTGTTTTTT
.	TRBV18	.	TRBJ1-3	CASSPRGSSGNTIYF	TGTGCCAGCTCACCACGAGGGTCCTCGGGAAACACCATATATTTT
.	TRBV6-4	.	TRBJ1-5	CASSEQGQPQHF	TGTGCCAGCAGTGAGCAGGGGCAGCCCCAGCATTTT
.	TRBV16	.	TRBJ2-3	CASSHIVGLADTQYF	TGTGCCAGCAGCCATATTGTTGGGCTCGCAGATACGCAGTATTTT
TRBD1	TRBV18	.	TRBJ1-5	CASSPRGPGQPQHF	TGTGCCAGCTCTCCCAGGGGGCCGGGTCAGCCCCAGCATTTT
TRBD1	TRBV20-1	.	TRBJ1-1	CSASKTGGDTEAFF	TGCAGTGCTAGTAAAACAGGGGGCGACACTGAAGCTTTCTTT
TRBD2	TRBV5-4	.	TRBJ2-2	CASSRGKREGTGELFF	TGTGCCAGCAGCCGTGGAAAGCGGGAGGGTACCGGGGAGCTGTTTTTT
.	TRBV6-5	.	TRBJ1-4	CATSRGQLNEKLFF	TGTGCCACCTCACGCGGACAGCTTAATGAAAAACTGTTTTTT
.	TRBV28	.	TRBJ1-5	CASRPQGGGQPQHF	TGTGCCAGCAGACCTCAAGGAGGAGGTCAGCCCCAGCATTTT
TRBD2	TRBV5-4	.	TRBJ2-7	CASSTGTSGSFYEQYF	TGTGCCAGCAGCACCGGGACTAGCGGGAGTTTTTACGAGCAGTACTTC
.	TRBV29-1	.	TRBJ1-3	CSVEDGQNIYF	TGCAGCGTTGAAGATGGGCAGAACATATATTTT
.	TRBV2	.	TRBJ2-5	CASSVLVGGEETQYF	TGTGCCAGCAGTGTATTGGTGGGAGGAGAAGAGACCCAGTACTTC
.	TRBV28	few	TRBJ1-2	CASSPRGARGNYGYTF	TGTGCCAGCAGTCCCCGAGGGGCGAGGGGGAACTATGGCTACACCTTC
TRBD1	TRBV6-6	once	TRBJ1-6	CASSYSRTGEPSPLHF	TGTGCCAGCAGTTACTCTCGGACAGGCGAACCTTCACCCCTCCACTTT
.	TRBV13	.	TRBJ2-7	CASSIGGGSNTLLTYEQYF	TGTGCCAGCAGCATAGGGGGGGGTTCCAACACTCTCTTAACCTACGAGCAGTACTTC
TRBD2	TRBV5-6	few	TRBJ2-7	CASSRDSGRRYF	TGTGCCAGCAGCAGGGACAGCGGGAGGCGGTACTTC
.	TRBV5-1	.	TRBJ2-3	CASSQGNTDTQYF	TGCGCCAGCAGCCAGGGGAACACAGATACGCAGTATTTT
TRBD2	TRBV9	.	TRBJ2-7	CASSVGGTSGYEQYF	TGTGCCAGCAGCGTAGGTGGGACTAGCGGCTACGAGCAGTACTTC
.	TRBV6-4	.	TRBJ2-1	CASSDSPILPTSNHNEQFF	TGTGCCAGCAGTGACTCCCCAATACTACCAACTTCCAATCACAATGAGCAGTTCTTC
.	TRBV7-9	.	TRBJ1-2	CASSLRSGVGYTF	TGTGCCAGCAGCTTACGGTCAGGTGTTGGCTACACCTTC
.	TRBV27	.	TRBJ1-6	CASSLFPGLGSSPLHF	TGTGCCAGCAGTTTATTCCCGGGACTCGGATCGTCACCCCTCCACTTT
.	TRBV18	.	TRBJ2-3	CASSPGDTQYF	TGTGCCAGCTCCCCGGGGGATACGCAGTATTTT
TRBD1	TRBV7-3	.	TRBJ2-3	CASSVDRGIDTQYF	TGTGCCAGCAGCGTGGACAGGGGGATAGATACGCAGTATTTT
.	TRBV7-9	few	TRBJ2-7	CASSLAAAYEQYF	TGTGCCAGCAGCTTAGCTGCGGCTTACGAGCAGTACTTC
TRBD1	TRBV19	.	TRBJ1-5	CASSIRETGVRNQPQHF	TGTGCCAGTAGTATACGAGAAACAGGGGTAAGGAATCAGCCCCAGCATTTT
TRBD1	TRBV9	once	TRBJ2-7	CASSVYGQGREQYF	TGTGCCAGCAGCGTTTACGGACAGGGCCGCGAGCAGTACTTC
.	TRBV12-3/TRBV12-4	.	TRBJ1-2	CASSPNRNYGYTF	TGTGCCAGCAGCCCGAACAGGAACTATGGCTACACCTTC